The 4 T cell receptor beta chains below all came from one sample that was sequenced in a study of blood T cell repertoires in COVID-19. TCRdb keeps only in-frame clones here, not all; method: immunoSEQ multiplex PCR. The data contain approximately 35,000 clones, almost 85% of them singletons. Source material: peripheral blood. All receptors derive from a man in his 60s with active COVID-19.

The rearrangement joins TRBV7-8 to TRBJ2-7, with unresolved D. This CDR3 has 11 amino acids. V lost 1 base to trimming and J lost 6 bases, with 4 bases between them. Germline V gene sequence: CDR1 SGHVS, CDR2 FQNEAQ. DNA for the CDR3: TGTGCCAGCAGCTTAGGAGTCGAGCAGTACTTC. This encodes CASSLGVEQYF. Full variable domain (rest looked up from reference TRBV7-8 and TRBJ2-7): GAGVSQSPRYKVAKRGQDVALRCDPISGHVSLFWYQQALGQGPEFLTYFQNEAQLDKSGLPSDRFFAERPEGSVSTLKIQRTQQEDSAVYLCASSLGVEQYFGPGTRLTVT.

V and J are TRBV5-1 and TRBJ2-2; 8 nucleotides align to TRBD1. There are 14 residues in the CDR3. CDR1 and CDR2 (germline): SGHRS, YFSETQ. The V segment lost 4 bases and the J segment 5 bases; nucleotides outside the gene matches: 4. The CDR3: CASSPDRGTGELFF. The CDR3 nucleotides read TGCGCCAGCAGCCCCGACAGGGGTACCGGGGAGCTGTTTTTT. The whole variable domain, remainder taken from reference TRBV5-1 and TRBJ2-2, is KAGVTQTPRYLIKTRGQQVTLSCSPISGHRSVSWYQQTPGQGLQFLFEYFSETQRNKGNFPGRFSGRQFSNSRSEMNVSTLELGDSALYLCASSPDRGTGELFFGEGSRLTVL.

The rearrangement joins TRBV6-1 to TRBJ1-4, with 8 bases lining up with TRBD1. Trimming cost V 3 bases and J 9 bases; bases outside gene matches: 12. The CDR3 totals 16 residues. Per germline, CDR1 MNHNS and CDR2 SASEGT. CDR3 sequence (DNA): TGTGCCAGCAGTGAGTCAACCGGGACAGGCTACCAAAAACTGTTTTTT. Residues: CASSESTGTGYQKLFF.

The J gene is TRBJ2-7, the V gene TRBV7-2; TRBD1 matches at 8 bases. The J segment lost 6 bases and the V segment lost 2 bases, leaving 6 bases of the junction unmatched. Germline CDR1 SGHTA, CDR2 FQGNSA. The CDR3 totals 14 residues. In DNA form, the CDR3 reads TGTGCCAGCAGCTTATTTCCAGGGGGCGGCGAGCAGTACTTC. This codes for CASSLFPGGGEQYF.